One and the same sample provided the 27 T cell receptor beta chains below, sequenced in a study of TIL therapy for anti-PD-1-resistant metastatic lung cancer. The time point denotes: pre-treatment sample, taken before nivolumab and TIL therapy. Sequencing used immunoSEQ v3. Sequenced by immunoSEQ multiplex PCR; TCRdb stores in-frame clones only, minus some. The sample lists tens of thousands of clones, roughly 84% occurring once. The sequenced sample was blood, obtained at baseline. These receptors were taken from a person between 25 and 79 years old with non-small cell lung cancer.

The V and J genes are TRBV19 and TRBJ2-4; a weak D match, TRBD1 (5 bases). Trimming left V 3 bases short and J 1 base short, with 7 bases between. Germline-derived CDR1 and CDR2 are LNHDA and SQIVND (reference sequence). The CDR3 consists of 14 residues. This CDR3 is CASSISGAKNIQYF. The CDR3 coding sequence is TGTGCCAGTAGTATCTCAGGGGCCAAAAACATTCAGTACTTC.

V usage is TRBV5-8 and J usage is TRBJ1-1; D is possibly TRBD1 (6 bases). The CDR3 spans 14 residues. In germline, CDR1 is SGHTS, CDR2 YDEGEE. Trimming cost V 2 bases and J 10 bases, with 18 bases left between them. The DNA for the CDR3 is TGTGCCAGCAGCTTAGGGACACCTCTCGAGGGAGCTTTCTTT. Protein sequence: CASSLGTPLEGAFF.

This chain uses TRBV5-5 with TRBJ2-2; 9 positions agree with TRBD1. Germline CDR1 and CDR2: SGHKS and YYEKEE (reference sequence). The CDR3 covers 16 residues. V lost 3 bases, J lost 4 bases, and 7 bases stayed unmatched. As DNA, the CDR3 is TGTGCCAGCAGCTCAAACAGGGGGCCTGGCACCGGGGAGCTGTTTTTT. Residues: CASSSNRGPGTGELFF.

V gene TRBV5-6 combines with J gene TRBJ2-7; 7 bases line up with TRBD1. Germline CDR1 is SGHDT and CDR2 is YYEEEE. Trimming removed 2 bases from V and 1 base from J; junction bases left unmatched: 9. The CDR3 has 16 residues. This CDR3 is CASSLTGDGPSYEQYF. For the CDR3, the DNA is TGTGCCAGCAGCTTAACAGGGGACGGACCATCCTACGAGCAGTACTTC.

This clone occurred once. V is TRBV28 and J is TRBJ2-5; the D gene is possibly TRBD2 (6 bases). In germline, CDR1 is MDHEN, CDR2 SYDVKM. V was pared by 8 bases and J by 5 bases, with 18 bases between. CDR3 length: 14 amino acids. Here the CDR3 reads CASGPPGLRETQYF. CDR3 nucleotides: TGTGCCAGCGGACCTCCGGGACTGAGGGAGACCCAGTACTTC.

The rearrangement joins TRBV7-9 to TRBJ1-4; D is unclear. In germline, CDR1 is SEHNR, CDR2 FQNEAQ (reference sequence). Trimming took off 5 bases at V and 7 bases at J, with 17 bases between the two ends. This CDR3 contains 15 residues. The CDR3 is CASSQPTTRSEKLFF. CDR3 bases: TGTGCCAGCAGCCAACCAACCACCCGAAGTGAAAAACTGTTTTTT.

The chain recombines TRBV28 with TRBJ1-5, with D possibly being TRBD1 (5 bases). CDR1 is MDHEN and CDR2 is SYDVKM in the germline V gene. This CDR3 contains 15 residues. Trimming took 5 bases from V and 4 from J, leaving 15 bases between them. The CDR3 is CASSQIGTFNQPQHF. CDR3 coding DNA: TGTGCCAGCAGTCAGATCGGGACCTTTAATCAGCCCCAGCATTTT.

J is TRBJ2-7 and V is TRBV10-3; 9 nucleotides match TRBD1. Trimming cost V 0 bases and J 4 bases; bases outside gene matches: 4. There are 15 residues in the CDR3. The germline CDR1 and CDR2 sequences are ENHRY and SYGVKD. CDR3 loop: CAISESGTGSYEQYF. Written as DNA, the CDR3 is TGTGCCATCAGTGAGTCGGGGACAGGGTCGTACGAGCAGTACTTC.

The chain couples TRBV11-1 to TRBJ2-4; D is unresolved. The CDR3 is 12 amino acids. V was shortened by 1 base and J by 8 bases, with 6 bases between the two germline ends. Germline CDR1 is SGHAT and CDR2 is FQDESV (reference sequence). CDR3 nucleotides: TGTGCCAGCAGCTTAGACCAAGACATTCAGTACTTC. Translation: CASSLDQDIQYF.

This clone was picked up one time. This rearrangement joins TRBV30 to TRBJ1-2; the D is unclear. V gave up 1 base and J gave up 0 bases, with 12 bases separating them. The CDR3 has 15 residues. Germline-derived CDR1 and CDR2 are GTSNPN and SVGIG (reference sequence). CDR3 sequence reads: CAWSGGWASNYGYTF. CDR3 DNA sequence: TGTGCCTGGAGTGGTGGTTGGGCCTCTAACTATGGCTACACCTTC.

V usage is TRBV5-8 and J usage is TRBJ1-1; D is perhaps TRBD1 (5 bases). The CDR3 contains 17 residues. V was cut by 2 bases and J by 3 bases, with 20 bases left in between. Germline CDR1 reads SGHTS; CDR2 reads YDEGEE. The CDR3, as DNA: TGTGCCAGCAGCTTTGTGGTCTTTAGTAAGGGGCACACTGAAGCTTTCTTT. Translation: CASSFVVFSKGHTEAFF.

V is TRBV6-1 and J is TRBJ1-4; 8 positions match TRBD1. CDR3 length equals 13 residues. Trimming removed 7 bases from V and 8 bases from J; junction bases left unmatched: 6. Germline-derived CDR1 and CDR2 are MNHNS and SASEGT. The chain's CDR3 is CASIEAGGEKLFF. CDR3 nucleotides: TGTGCCAGCATTGAGGCAGGGGGCGAAAAACTGTTTTTT.

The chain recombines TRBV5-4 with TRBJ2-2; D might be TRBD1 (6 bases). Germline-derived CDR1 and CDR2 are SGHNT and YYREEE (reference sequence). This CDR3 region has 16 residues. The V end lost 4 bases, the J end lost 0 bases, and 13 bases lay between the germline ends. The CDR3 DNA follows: TGTGCCAGCAGCCTCGGGACACACGCGAACACCGGGGAGCTGTTTTTT. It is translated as CASSLGTHANTGELFF.

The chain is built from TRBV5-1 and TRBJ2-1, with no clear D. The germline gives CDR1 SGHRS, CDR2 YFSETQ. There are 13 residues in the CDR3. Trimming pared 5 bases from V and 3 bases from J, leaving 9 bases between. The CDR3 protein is CASRNNDYNEQFF. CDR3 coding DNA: TGCGCCAGCAGGAACAATGACTACAATGAGCAGTTCTTC.

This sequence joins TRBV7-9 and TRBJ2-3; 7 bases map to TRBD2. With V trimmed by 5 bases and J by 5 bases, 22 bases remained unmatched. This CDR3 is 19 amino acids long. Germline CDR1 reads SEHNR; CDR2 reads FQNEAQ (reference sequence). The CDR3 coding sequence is TGTGCCAGCAGCCCATTCACATCGGCTAGCGGCCAATCAGGAGATACGCAGTATTTT. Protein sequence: CASSPFTSASGQSGDTQYF.

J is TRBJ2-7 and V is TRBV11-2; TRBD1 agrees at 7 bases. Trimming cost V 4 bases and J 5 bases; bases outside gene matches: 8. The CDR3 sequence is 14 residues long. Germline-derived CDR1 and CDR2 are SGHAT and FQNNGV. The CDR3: CASSSQIGGHEQYF. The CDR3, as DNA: TGTGCCAGCAGCTCCCAGATAGGGGGCCACGAGCAGTACTTC. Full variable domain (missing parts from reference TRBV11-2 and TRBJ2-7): EAGVAQSPRYKIIEKRQSVAFWCNPISGHATLYWYQQILGQGPKLLIQFQNNGVVDDSQLPKDRFSAERLKGVDSTLKIQPAKLEDSAVYLCASSSQIGGHEQYFGPGTRLTVT.

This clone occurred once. CDR3 nucleotide sequence: TGTGCCAGCAGCCTAGGGACTAGCGGCCCCCGGGAGACCCAGTACTTC. Amino acids: CASSLGTSGPRETQYF. This sequence joins TRBV5-5 and TRBJ2-5; 11 nucleotides align to TRBD2. Germline V gives CDR1 SGHKS, CDR2 YYEKEE (reference sequence). J was trimmed by 5 bases and V by 4 bases; bases with no gene match: 10. The CDR3 has 16 amino acids.

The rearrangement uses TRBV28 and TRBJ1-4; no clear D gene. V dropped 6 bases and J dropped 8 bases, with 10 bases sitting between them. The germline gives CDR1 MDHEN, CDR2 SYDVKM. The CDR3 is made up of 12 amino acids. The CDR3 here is CASRMTAEKLFF. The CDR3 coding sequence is TGTGCCAGCAGAATGACGGCCGAAAAACTGTTTTTT.

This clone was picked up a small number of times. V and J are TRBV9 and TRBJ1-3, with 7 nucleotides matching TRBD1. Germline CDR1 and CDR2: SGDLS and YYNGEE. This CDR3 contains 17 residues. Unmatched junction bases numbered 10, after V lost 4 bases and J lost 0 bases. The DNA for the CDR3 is TGTGCCAGCAGCCCTGGGCCCAGGGGGAGCTCTGGAAACACCATATATTTT. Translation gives CASSPGPRGSSGNTIYF.

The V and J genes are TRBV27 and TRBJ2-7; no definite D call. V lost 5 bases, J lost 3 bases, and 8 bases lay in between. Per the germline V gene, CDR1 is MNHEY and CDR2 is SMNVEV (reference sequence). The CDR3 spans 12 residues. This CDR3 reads CASSPDGYEQYF. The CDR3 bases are TGTGCCAGCAGTCCCGACGGCTACGAGCAGTACTTC.

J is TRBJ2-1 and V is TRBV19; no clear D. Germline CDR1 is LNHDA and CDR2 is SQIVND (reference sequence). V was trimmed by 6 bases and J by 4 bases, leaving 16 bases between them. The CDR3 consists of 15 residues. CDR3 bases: TGTGCCAGTAGCCGTGGGGTAACGGCTTACAATGAGCAGTTCTTC. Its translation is CASSRGVTAYNEQFF.

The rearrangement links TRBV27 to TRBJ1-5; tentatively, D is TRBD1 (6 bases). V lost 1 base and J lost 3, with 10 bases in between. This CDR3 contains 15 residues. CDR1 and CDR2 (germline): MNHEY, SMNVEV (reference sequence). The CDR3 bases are TGTGCCAGCAGTTTATTGGGGGCTCCCAATCAGCCCCAGCATTTT. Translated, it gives CASSLLGAPNQPQHF.

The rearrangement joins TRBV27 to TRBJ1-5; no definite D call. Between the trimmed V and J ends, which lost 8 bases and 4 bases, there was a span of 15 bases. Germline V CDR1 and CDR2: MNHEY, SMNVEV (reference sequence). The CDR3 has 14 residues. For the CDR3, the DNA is TGTGCCAGCGGGGATGGGGTGGGAAATCAGCCCCAGCATTTT. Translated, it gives CASGDGVGNQPQHF.

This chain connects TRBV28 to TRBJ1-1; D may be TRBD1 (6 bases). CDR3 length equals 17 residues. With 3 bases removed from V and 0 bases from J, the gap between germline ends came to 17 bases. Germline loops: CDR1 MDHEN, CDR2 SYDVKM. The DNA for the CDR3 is TGTGCCAGCAGTTTCGCCAGGGGAAAGGTCCTGAACACTGAAGCTTTCTTT. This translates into CASSFARGKVLNTEAFF.

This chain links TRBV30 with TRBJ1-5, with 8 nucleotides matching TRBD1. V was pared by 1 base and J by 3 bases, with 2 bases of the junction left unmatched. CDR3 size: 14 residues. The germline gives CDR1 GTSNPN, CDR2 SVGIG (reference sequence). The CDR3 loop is CAWSAGGINQPQHF. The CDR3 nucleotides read TGTGCCTGGAGTGCAGGGGGCATCAATCAGCCCCAGCATTTT.

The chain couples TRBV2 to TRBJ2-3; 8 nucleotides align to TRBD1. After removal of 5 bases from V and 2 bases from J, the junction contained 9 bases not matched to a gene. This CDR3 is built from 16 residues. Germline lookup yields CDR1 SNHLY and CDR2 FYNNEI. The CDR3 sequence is CASSRDRPQFTDTQYF. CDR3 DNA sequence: TGTGCCAGCAGTCGGGACAGGCCTCAGTTCACAGATACGCAGTATTTT.

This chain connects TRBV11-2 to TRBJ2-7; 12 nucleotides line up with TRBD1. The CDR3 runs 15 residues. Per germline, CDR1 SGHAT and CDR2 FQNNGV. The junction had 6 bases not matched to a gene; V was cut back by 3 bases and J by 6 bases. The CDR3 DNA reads TGTGCCAGCAGCTTTCGGGGACAGGGGGCCTTCGAGCAGTACTTC. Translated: CASSFRGQGAFEQYF. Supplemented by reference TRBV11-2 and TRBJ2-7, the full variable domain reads EAGVAQSPRYKIIEKRQSVAFWCNPISGHATLYWYQQILGQGPKLLIQFQNNGVVDDSQLPKDRFSAERLKGVDSTLKIQPAKLEDSAVYLCASSFRGQGAFEQYFGPGTRLTVT.